The 10 T cell receptor beta chains in this list originate from one sample, sequenced in a study of T cell responses to AZD1222 COVID-19 vaccine. Clones were read by immunoSEQ multiplex PCR, and TCRdb kept only the in-frame ones, dropping some. There are some 180,000 clones in the sample; 85% to 90% occur only once, and roughly 6% lies in the top ten. Sample: peripheral blood, taken on day 0 of AZD1222 vaccination. Source of these receptors: an adult in good health.

The chain carries TRBV20-1 and TRBJ1-2; a possible D gene is TRBD1 (5 bases). The germline V gene has CDR1 DFQATT and CDR2 SNEGSKA (reference sequence). Trimming cost V 5 bases and J 8 bases, with 6 bases left between them. This CDR3 is 9 amino acids long. The CDR3, as DNA: TGCAGTGCTGGGGCAGGCTACACCTTC. Protein sequence: CSAGAGYTF.

This clone appeared once. V gene TRBV6-1 combines with J gene TRBJ2-7; D possibly uses TRBD1 or TRBD2 (5 bases each). Germline CDR1 reads MNHNS; CDR2 reads SASEGT. Trimming pared 2 bases from V and 2 bases from J, leaving 16 bases between. This CDR3 contains 16 residues. CDR3 bases: TGTGCCAGCAGTGAAAATAGGGCAGGGCGGGCCTACGAGCAGTACTTC. Amino acid sequence: CASSENRAGRAYEQYF.

The J gene is TRBJ2-2, the V gene TRBV14; D might be TRBD2 (6 bases). This CDR3 has 17 residues. Germline lookup yields CDR1 SGHDN and CDR2 FVKESK. V lost 4 bases to trimming and J lost 0 bases, with 15 bases between them. CDR3 coding DNA: TGTGCCAGCAGCCCCTTAGGGACTTTAGCGAACACCGGGGAGCTGTTTTTT. It encodes CASSPLGTLANTGELFF.

J is TRBJ1-3 and V is TRBV30; D is possibly TRBD1 (5 bases). Germline V lookup: CDR1 GTSNPN, CDR2 SVGIG (reference sequence). Trimming removed 1 base at V and 0 bases at J, with 10 bases between. CDR3 length: 15 amino acids. The CDR3 sequence: CAWSGQPGSGNTIYF. The CDR3 nucleotides are TGTGCCTGGAGTGGACAGCCGGGCTCTGGAAACACCATATATTTT.

Comments on this clone: Other nucleotide sequences from this sample produce the same CDR3. This sequence joins TRBV18 and TRBJ1-2; D unclear. Germline assignment: CDR1 KGHSH and CDR2 LQKENI. Trimming shortened V by 3 bases and J by 2 bases, and 7 bases separated the two germline ends. CDR3 length equals 13 residues. CDR3 residues: CASSPPGNYGYTF. For the CDR3, the DNA is TGTGCCAGCTCACCCCCGGGGAACTATGGCTACACCTTC.

The chain recombines TRBV7-8 with TRBJ2-1; the D gene is possibly TRBD1 (7 bases). The CDR3 totals 16 residues. CDR1 and CDR2 from the germline V gene are SGHVS and FQNEAQ. The V gene lost 5 bases and the J gene lost 0 bases, with 14 bases spanning the gap. The CDR3 sequence is CASSPQGGNSYNEQFF. CDR3 in DNA: TGTGCCAGCAGCCCCCAGGGGGGCAACTCCTACAATGAGCAGTTCTTC.

The chain is built from TRBV11-2 and TRBJ1-2; TRBD1 aligns across 10 bases. V was clipped by 7 bases and J by 8 bases; unmatched bases: 10. This CDR3 contains 14 residues. Germline CDR1 reads SGHAT; CDR2 reads FQNNGV. The CDR3 nucleotides are TGTGCCAGCACCCCGGGACAGGGGACTTCAGGCTACACCTTC. The encoded protein is CASTPGQGTSGYTF.

The chain joins TRBV18 to TRBJ1-3; unclear D gene. This CDR3 comprises 15 residues. V was pared by 0 bases and J by 0 bases, with 6 bases between. The germline V gene has CDR1 KGHSH and CDR2 LQKENI. The CDR3 region is CASSPPGRSGNTIYF. The CDR3 nucleotides read TGTGCCAGCTCACCACCGGGTCGCTCTGGAAACACCATATATTTT. The full variable domain, in which reference TRBV18 and TRBJ1-3 provide the parts outside the CDR3, is NAGVMQNPRHLVRRRGQEARLRCSPMKGHSHVYWYRQLPEEGLKFMVYLQKENIIDESGMPKERFSAEFPKEGPSILRIQQVVRGDSAAYFCASSPPGRSGNTIYFGEGSWLTVV.

The chain uses TRBV6-5 and TRBJ1-5; tentative D call: TRBD1 (5 bases). CDR3 length equals 13 residues. V lost 6 bases to trimming and J lost 7 bases, with 13 bases between them. Germline CDR1 and CDR2: MNHEY and SVGAGI. The CDR3: CASRPGRGQPQHF. The DNA of the CDR3 is TGTGCCAGCAGACCCGGACGGGGGCAGCCCCAGCATTTT.

The chain carries TRBV12-3 or TRBV12-4 and TRBJ2-7; the D call may be TRBD1 or TRBD2 (6 bases each). The CDR3 is 13 residues long. Trimming removed 5 bases at V and 6 bases at J, with 14 bases between. This CDR3 reads CASSGQRAFEQYF. As DNA, the CDR3 is TGTGCCAGCAGTGGACAGCGGGCTTTCGAGCAGTACTTC.